This T cell receptor beta chain was sequenced in a study of OX40 agonist ivuxolimab in advanced cancers. The CDR3 consists of 16 residues. The V end was cut by 2 bases, the J end by 6 bases, with 17 bases between. Germline CDR1 reads MNHNS; CDR2 reads SASEGT. In this sample, this clone turned up once. Patients were ineligible given autoimmune disease history or systemic immunosuppression. Sequencing was performed with immunoSEQ multiplex PCR; in TCRdb, only in-frame clones are kept and a portion is missing. Of 30,000 to 40,000 clones in the sample, approximately 89% are singletons; the top ten hold about 26%.

The sample here was CD4+ or CD8+ T cells sorted from blood, taken in a trial of the OX40 agonist ivuxolimab. The receptor's source is an adult with an advanced solid tumor such as melanoma, head and neck, liver or kidney cancer. V is TRBV6-1 and J is TRBJ1-5; D remains ambiguous. This chain's CDR3 is CASSEIDTLVGQPQHF. The CDR3 nucleotides are TGTGCCAGCAGTGAAATCGACACCTTAGTTGGTCAGCCCCAGCATTTT.